This TCR beta chain was captured by sequencing in a study of T-cell memory formation after mild COVID-19. Study as a whole: In these data, TCR clusters were largely donor specific. Study outcomes and limitations: CD8+ contracting clones occupied EMRA, while CD4+ ones occupied mainly CM and EM.

In the case of this clonotype: The antigen is undetermined.

This CDR3 contains 15 residues. TCRdb re-derived calls from the 5' RACE reads in MiXCR, one entry per CDR3 protein. The data contain 45,000 to 65,000 distinct CDR3 sequences, roughly a tenth of them seen just once; the ten biggest clones take up about an eighth. This chain joins TRBV21-1 and TRBJ2-3. TRBV21-1 is a pseudogene. This sequence was found in an adult woman who had mild COVID-19 (a few samples of this study predate the infection). Cell type and time point are not known. The specimen sequenced was PBMCs or a T cell subset sorted from them (not recorded which). The CDR3 region is CASSLRGSSTDTQYF. The CDR3 nucleotides are TGTGCCTCAAGTCTTCGCGGTTCTAGCACAGATACGCAGTATTTT.